This TCR beta chain stems from a study of blood T cells in healthy people across ages. As for the study in general: Per two T cells, about one barcoded beta molecule was captured through template switching.

The CDR3 is 18 residues long. J lost 5 bases, V lost 5 bases, and 21 bases had no gene match. Germline V gene lookup returns CDR1 SGHRS and CDR2 YFSETQ. The study's findings and limits: In long-lived donors, naive CD4+ cell counts and diversity exceeded those of aged donors.

A sample-barcoded 5' primer and a J-beta primer mix were used in a second PCR of about 7 to 11 cycles. TCRdb reanalysed the 5' RACE reads using MiXCR and keeps one entry per CDR3 protein. In the table there are over 1,300,000 distinct CDR3 sequences, approximately 63% of which are singletons. This clonotype has only a few counts. The antigen is unknown. The receptor was derived from a man younger than 30 in good health. The V and J genes are TRBV5-1 and TRBJ2-5, with 7 bases lining up with TRBD2. Sequenced input: blood. In DNA form, the CDR3 reads TGCGCCAGCAGTCAATGGGCGCAGGGTTCGGGACTAATGGAGACCCAGTACTTC. This codes for CASSQWAQGSGLMETQYF.